Listed below are T cell receptor beta chains from one sample, sequenced in a study of T cell responses to AZD1222 COVID-19 vaccine. Data came from immunoSEQ multiplex PCR; TCRdb stores just in-frame clones and leaves some out. The repertoire has some 150,000 clones, about 88% of them found once; the top ten carry about 7%. This sample comprised peripheral blood, obtained after recovery from COVID-19. All receptors come from an adult who had recovered from COVID-19. Each CDR3 is given with its conserved first and last residue. The order of the fields is clone size, V gene, D gene, J gene, CDR3 DNA, CDR3 protein. The D gene is left open where the match is weak. For some rows the clone size is stated as once, few or many, or as a class when expanded; others skip it.

clone size: .
V gene: TRBV7-2
D gene: .
J gene: TRBJ1-6
CDR3 DNA: TGTGCCAGCAGCGTTACCAGGGGAAAGAAGTCACCCCTCCACTTT
CDR3 protein: CASSVTRGKKSPLHF

clone size: .
V gene: TRBV29-1
D gene: .
J gene: TRBJ2-2
CDR3 DNA: TGCAGCGTTGACGTGGGGGAAAACACCGGGGAGCTGTTTTTT
CDR3 protein: CSVDVGENTGELFF

clone size: .
V gene: TRBV7-6
D gene: .
J gene: TRBJ2-5
CDR3 DNA: TGTGCCAGCAGCTCTCTAAACCAAGAGACCCAGTACTTC
CDR3 protein: CASSSLNQETQYF

clone size: once
V gene: TRBV5-1
D gene: TRBD1
J gene: TRBJ2-5
CDR3 DNA: TGCGCCAGCAGCTCCCCCGACAGGGTTGAGACCCAGTACTTC
CDR3 protein: CASSSPDRVETQYF

clone size: few
V gene: TRBV13
D gene: .
J gene: TRBJ2-5
CDR3 DNA: TGTGCCAGCAGCTCCGAGGACGGCCAAGAGACCCAGTACTTC
CDR3 protein: CASSSEDGQETQYF

clone size: .
V gene: TRBV2
D gene: .
J gene: TRBJ1-3
CDR3 DNA: TGTGCCAGCAGTGAGGGAGGGTCCGGATCTGGAAACACCATATATTTT
CDR3 protein: CASSEGGSGSGNTIYF

clone size: .
V gene: TRBV5-1
D gene: TRBD2
J gene: TRBJ2-5
CDR3 DNA: TGCGCCAGCAGCTTGGTAGCGGGGGCAAGTGAGACCCAGTACTTC
CDR3 protein: CASSLVAGASETQYF

clone size: .
V gene: TRBV6-5
D gene: .
J gene: TRBJ1-6
CDR3 DNA: TGTGCCAGCAGTTACTCGAAGCCCGTCAGTTCACCCCTCCACTTT
CDR3 protein: CASSYSKPVSSPLHF

clone size: .
V gene: TRBV27
D gene: .
J gene: TRBJ1-5
CDR3 DNA: TGTGCCAGCAACGCTTGGGGGCCGGGGCAGCCCCAGCATTTT
CDR3 protein: CASNAWGPGQPQHF

clone size: .
V gene: TRBV23-1
D gene: TRBD2
J gene: TRBJ2-1
CDR3 DNA: TGCGCCAGCACCCTAGCGGGAAAAACCTACAATGAGCAGTTCTTC
CDR3 protein: CASTLAGKTYNEQFF

clone size: .
V gene: TRBV18
D gene: TRBD1
J gene: TRBJ1-6
CDR3 DNA: TGTGCCAGCTCACCGCAGACAGGGATCTTCTCTAATTCACCCCTCCACTTT
CDR3 protein: CASSPQTGIFSNSPLHF

clone size: .
V gene: TRBV3-1/TRBV3-2
D gene: .
J gene: TRBJ1-2
CDR3 DNA: TGTGCCAGCAGCCGCCAATCGCAGAATGGCTACACCTTC
CDR3 protein: CASSRQSQNGYTF

clone size: .
V gene: TRBV5-5
D gene: .
J gene: TRBJ1-4
CDR3 DNA: TGTGCCAGCAGCTTGGACATTACCGAAAAACTGTTTTTT
CDR3 protein: CASSLDITEKLFF

clone size: .
V gene: TRBV28
D gene: .
J gene: TRBJ1-2
CDR3 DNA: TGTGCCAGCAGTCCCCACCCCGGGACCGTCGTAACGTATGGCTACACCTTC
CDR3 protein: CASSPHPGTVVTYGYTF

clone size: .
V gene: TRBV9
D gene: .
J gene: TRBJ1-2
CDR3 DNA: TGTGCCAGCAGCGCTCGGACAGTCTTCTCTGGCTACACCTTC
CDR3 protein: CASSARTVFSGYTF

clone size: few
V gene: TRBV19
D gene: .
J gene: TRBJ1-5
CDR3 DNA: TGTGCCAGTAGTCCCGGGGGAGCGGGTAATAGCAATCAGCCCCAGCATTTT
CDR3 protein: CASSPGGAGNSNQPQHF

clone size: .
V gene: TRBV28
D gene: .
J gene: TRBJ1-1
CDR3 DNA: TGTGCCAGCATTAACCCAACAGAAGGTAGGACTGAAGCTTTCTTT
CDR3 protein: CASINPTEGRTEAFF

clone size: .
V gene: TRBV28
D gene: .
J gene: TRBJ1-2
CDR3 DNA: TGTGCCAGCACGCGATCGGGATCTCATGGCTACACCTTC
CDR3 protein: CASTRSGSHGYTF

clone size: .
V gene: TRBV5-1
D gene: TRBD2
J gene: TRBJ2-1
CDR3 DNA: TGCGCCAGCAGCTCGGGACTAGCGGGAGATGAGCAGTTCTTC
CDR3 protein: CASSSGLAGDEQFF

clone size: .
V gene: TRBV4-1
D gene: .
J gene: TRBJ1-1
CDR3 DNA: TGCGCCAGCAGCCAAGATCCAGGGGTGACTGAAGCTTTCTTT
CDR3 protein: CASSQDPGVTEAFF

clone size: .
V gene: TRBV15
D gene: .
J gene: TRBJ2-2
CDR3 DNA: TGTGCCACCAGCAGGCGGGACAGCAACACCGGGGAGCTGTTTTTT
CDR3 protein: CATSRRDSNTGELFF

clone size: .
V gene: TRBV6-2/TRBV6-3
D gene: .
J gene: TRBJ1-1
CDR3 DNA: TGTGCCAGCAGATACCAGGGGCCCTCCACTGAAGCTTTCTTT
CDR3 protein: CASRYQGPSTEAFF

clone size: .
V gene: TRBV5-1
D gene: .
J gene: TRBJ1-2
CDR3 DNA: TGCGCCAGCAGTCTCGGAGGCGTTAACCTTGGCTACACCTTC
CDR3 protein: CASSLGGVNLGYTF

clone size: .
V gene: TRBV7-9
D gene: .
J gene: TRBJ1-1
CDR3 DNA: TGTGCCAGCAGTCCCACGGGGGGGTTATACACTGAAGCTTTCTTT
CDR3 protein: CASSPTGGLYTEAFF

clone size: .
V gene: TRBV21-1
D gene: .
J gene: TRBJ1-2
CDR3 DNA: TGTGCCAGCAGCCCATGTGGACGGGTTAACTATGGCTACACCTTC
CDR3 protein: CASSPCGRVNYGYTF

clone size: .
V gene: TRBV2
D gene: .
J gene: TRBJ1-3
CDR3 DNA: TGTGCCAGCACTGCGATTGGAAACACCATATATTTT
CDR3 protein: CASTAIGNTIYF

clone size: .
V gene: TRBV5-1
D gene: .
J gene: TRBJ1-5
CDR3 DNA: TGCGCCAGCAGCTTGGATTCGGTGGATCAGCCCCAGCATTTT
CDR3 protein: CASSLDSVDQPQHF

clone size: .
V gene: TRBV5-6
D gene: TRBD1
J gene: TRBJ1-2
CDR3 DNA: TGTGCCAGCAGAAGTGTAGACAGGGTGAACTATGGCTACACCTTC
CDR3 protein: CASRSVDRVNYGYTF

clone size: .
V gene: TRBV7-2
D gene: .
J gene: TRBJ2-3
CDR3 DNA: TGTGCCAGCTCCCGGGGAGAGGATACGCAGTATTTT
CDR3 protein: CASSRGEDTQYF

clone size: .
V gene: TRBV10-3
D gene: .
J gene: TRBJ2-7
CDR3 DNA: TGTGCCATCAGTGAGAGACAGAGCGAGCAGTACTTC
CDR3 protein: CAISERQSEQYF

clone size: .
V gene: TRBV9
D gene: .
J gene: TRBJ2-7
CDR3 DNA: TGTGCCAGCAGCGTAAGCCGTGGCGAGCAGTACTTC
CDR3 protein: CASSVSRGEQYF

clone size: .
V gene: TRBV19
D gene: .
J gene: TRBJ1-2
CDR3 DNA: TGTGCCAGTAGTACGGGGATCAACTATGGCTACACCTTC
CDR3 protein: CASSTGINYGYTF

clone size: .
V gene: TRBV4-3
D gene: .
J gene: TRBJ1-1
CDR3 DNA: TGCGCCAGCAGCCGGGCAGCAAACACTGAAGCTTTCTTT
CDR3 protein: CASSRAANTEAFF

clone size: .
V gene: TRBV7-2
D gene: .
J gene: TRBJ2-7
CDR3 DNA: TGTGCCAGCGAGAGAGGCCAGGGTAATTCCTACGAGCAGTACTTC
CDR3 protein: CASERGQGNSYEQYF

clone size: few
V gene: TRBV12-3/TRBV12-4
D gene: .
J gene: TRBJ2-2
CDR3 DNA: TGTGCCAGCAGTTTACGTAACACCGGGGAGCTGTTTTTT
CDR3 protein: CASSLRNTGELFF

clone size: .
V gene: TRBV27
D gene: .
J gene: TRBJ1-5
CDR3 DNA: TGTGCCAGCAGTTTATGGGGGGCGAGGGAACAGCCCCAGCATTTT
CDR3 protein: CASSLWGAREQPQHF

clone size: .
V gene: TRBV3-1/TRBV3-2
D gene: .
J gene: TRBJ2-5
CDR3 DNA: TGTGCCAGCAGGTCGGAGGCCACAGGGGAGACCCAGTACTTC
CDR3 protein: CASRSEATGETQYF

clone size: .
V gene: TRBV27
D gene: .
J gene: TRBJ1-6
CDR3 DNA: TGTGCCAGCAGTTTAAAACATCGGAATTCACCCCTCCACTTT
CDR3 protein: CASSLKHRNSPLHF

clone size: once
V gene: TRBV6-5
D gene: TRBD1
J gene: TRBJ2-7
CDR3 DNA: TGTGCCAGCAGACCGGGACAGTCCTACGAGCAGTACTTC
CDR3 protein: CASRPGQSYEQYF

clone size: .
V gene: TRBV7-8
D gene: .
J gene: TRBJ2-7
CDR3 DNA: TGTGCCAGCAGTCCTCAGGGGTTCTACGAGCAGTACTTC
CDR3 protein: CASSPQGFYEQYF

clone size: .
V gene: TRBV9
D gene: .
J gene: TRBJ1-2
CDR3 DNA: TGTGCCAGCAGCGTAGATCAGGGGTCCTATGGCTACACCTTC
CDR3 protein: CASSVDQGSYGYTF

clone size: .
V gene: TRBV19
D gene: .
J gene: TRBJ1-3
CDR3 DNA: TGTGCCAGTAGTCCAGAACGACAGACAGTCCGCTCTGGAAACACCATATATTTT
CDR3 protein: CASSPERQTVRSGNTIYF

clone size: .
V gene: TRBV27
D gene: .
J gene: TRBJ1-1
CDR3 DNA: TGTGCCAGCAGTTTAAGGGCAGGGCTATGGATGAACACTGAAGCTTTCTTT
CDR3 protein: CASSLRAGLWMNTEAFF

clone size: .
V gene: TRBV19
D gene: TRBD1
J gene: TRBJ1-2
CDR3 DNA: TGTGCCAGTAGTCTCACAGGGGGAACTAACTATGGCTACACCTTC
CDR3 protein: CASSLTGGTNYGYTF

clone size: .
V gene: TRBV11-2
D gene: .
J gene: TRBJ2-1
CDR3 DNA: TGTGCCAGCAGCAGACCTGCCAATGAGCAGTTCTTC
CDR3 protein: CASSRPANEQFF

clone size: .
V gene: TRBV19
D gene: .
J gene: TRBJ1-5
CDR3 DNA: TGTGCCAGTAGTATGATCCGACTGCTTCACAATCAGCCCCAGCATTTT
CDR3 protein: CASSMIRLLHNQPQHF

clone size: .
V gene: TRBV4-1
D gene: .
J gene: TRBJ2-5
CDR3 DNA: TGCGCCAGCAGCCAAAACGGGGTGTACCAAGAGACCCAGTACTTC
CDR3 protein: CASSQNGVYQETQYF

clone size: .
V gene: TRBV10-3
D gene: TRBD1
J gene: TRBJ1-2
CDR3 DNA: TGTGCCACCCAGACAGGGGGCAACTATGGCTACACCTTC
CDR3 protein: CATQTGGNYGYTF

clone size: .
V gene: TRBV2
D gene: .
J gene: TRBJ1-5
CDR3 DNA: TGTGCCAGCAGTTACAGGGTTCTAAGCAATCAGCCCCAGCATTTT
CDR3 protein: CASSYRVLSNQPQHF

clone size: .
V gene: TRBV7-2
D gene: .
J gene: TRBJ1-1
CDR3 DNA: TGTGCCAGCAGCTTATACAGATGGAACACTGAAGCTTTCTTT
CDR3 protein: CASSLYRWNTEAFF

clone size: .
V gene: TRBV2
D gene: .
J gene: TRBJ1-1
CDR3 DNA: TGTGCCAGCAGTCCCTGGGGTAACACTGAAGCTTTCTTT
CDR3 protein: CASSPWGNTEAFF

clone size: once
V gene: TRBV5-6
D gene: .
J gene: TRBJ2-5
CDR3 DNA: TGTGCCAGCAGCTTCGGGCGAGAGGCCCAGTACTTC
CDR3 protein: CASSFGREAQYF

clone size: .
V gene: TRBV9
D gene: .
J gene: TRBJ1-6
CDR3 DNA: TGTGCCAGCAGCGTATTAGGGACCGAAGATTCACCCCTCCACTTT
CDR3 protein: CASSVLGTEDSPLHF

clone size: once
V gene: TRBV4-1
D gene: .
J gene: TRBJ2-7
CDR3 DNA: TGCGCCAGCAGCTATTCCTCAGGCAGCGCGGGCTACGAGCAGTACTTC
CDR3 protein: CASSYSSGSAGYEQYF

clone size: .
V gene: TRBV3-1/TRBV3-2
D gene: TRBD2
J gene: TRBJ2-7
CDR3 DNA: TGTGCCAGCAGCCAAGGGACTAGCGGTTCCTACGAGCAGTACTTC
CDR3 protein: CASSQGTSGSYEQYF

clone size: .
V gene: TRBV11-2
D gene: .
J gene: TRBJ2-5
CDR3 DNA: TGTGCCAGCAGCCCTACCGGGACTCCCTCCGAGACCCAGTACTTC
CDR3 protein: CASSPTGTPSETQYF